This T cell receptor (beta chain) was recovered during a study of OX40 agonist ivuxolimab in advanced cancers. About the research overall: Mean age approximately 59 years, range about 20 to 79; roughly 82% male. Findings and limits, study-wide: Circulating CD4+ and CD8+ T cells showed clonal expansion by week 6 at 0.1 to 3.0 mg/kg.

This table comes from immunoSEQ multiplex PCR, and its TCRdb copy is limited to in-frame clones, with some not included. The repertoire includes about 67,000 clones, over 70% of them detected once, and about 3.9% sits in the top ten. The length of the CDR3 is 13 residues. Germline V gene lookup returns CDR1 MDHEN and CDR2 SYDVKM. V was cut by 2 bases and J by 7 bases, with 6 bases left in between. Remarks on this clone: Its antigen is as yet unknown.

The material was CD4+ or CD8+ T cells sorted from blood, obtained in a trial of the OX40 agonist ivuxolimab. The rearrangement joins TRBV28 to TRBJ2-6; no clear D gene. The sequence derives from an adult with an advanced solid tumor such as melanoma, head and neck, liver or kidney cancer. The CDR3 nucleotides are TGTGCCAGCAGTTTACCCACCGCCAACGTCCTGACTTTC. Its translation is CASSLPTANVLTF.